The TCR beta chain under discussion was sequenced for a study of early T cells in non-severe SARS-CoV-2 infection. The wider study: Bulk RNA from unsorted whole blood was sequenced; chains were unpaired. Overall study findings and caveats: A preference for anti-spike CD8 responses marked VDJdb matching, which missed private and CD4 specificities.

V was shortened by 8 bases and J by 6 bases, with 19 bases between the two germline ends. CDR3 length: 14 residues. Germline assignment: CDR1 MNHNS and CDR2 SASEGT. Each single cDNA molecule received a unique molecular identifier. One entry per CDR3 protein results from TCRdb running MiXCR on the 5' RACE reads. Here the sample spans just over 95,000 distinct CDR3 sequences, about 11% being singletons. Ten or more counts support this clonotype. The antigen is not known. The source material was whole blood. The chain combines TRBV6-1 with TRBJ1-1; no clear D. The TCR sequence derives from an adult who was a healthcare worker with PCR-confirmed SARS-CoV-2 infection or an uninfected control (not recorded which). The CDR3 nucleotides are TGTGCCAGCCCGAAGAGAGGCCAGCTGGCTGAAGCTTTCTTT. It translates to CASPKRGQLAEAFF.